This paragraph covers one T cell receptor (beta chain) sequence. What it recognizes is unknown. Germline assignment: CDR1 SGHRS and CDR2 YFSETQ. The CDR3 length is 16 residues. V shed 3 bases and J 5 bases; nucleotides not matched to a gene: 12. This sample is drawn from a study of cytomegalovirus exposure and HLA in healthy donors. Overall study findings and caveats: After further analysis at a later stage, 15,000 to 20,000 TCR beta sequences were associated with HLA alleles at 0.05 false discovery rate.

The PCR made use of 60 Vbeta and 13 Jbeta primers. The method was immunoSEQ multiplex PCR; TCRdb's version includes in-frame clones alone and lacks a portion of them. The sample yields around 200,000 clones, approximately 83% seen once. The TCR was taken from a woman aged 45-65 years in good health and CMV-seropositive. Input material: PBMCs. The J gene is TRBJ2-5, the V gene TRBV5-1, with TRBD2 matching 8 bases. CDR3 in amino acids: CASSSLAGLQAETQYF. The CDR3 region has the DNA TGCGCCAGCAGCTCCCTAGCGGGCCTACAGGCGGAGACCCAGTACTTC.